This TCR beta chain was captured in a study of OX40 agonist ivuxolimab in advanced cancers. TCRdb's table, derived via immunoSEQ multiplex PCR, lists solely in-frame clones and lacks some. The data show about 110,000 clones, approximately 90% seen once. The germline CDR1 and CDR2 sequences are SGHRS and YFSETQ. The CDR3 has 15 residues. Deletions cut 8 bases from V and 0 bases from J, with 16 bases between. The starting material was CD4+ or CD8+ T cells sorted from blood, obtained in a trial of the OX40 agonist ivuxolimab. V is TRBV5-1 and J is TRBJ2-3; D uncertain. This clonotype was obtained from an adult with an advanced solid tumor such as melanoma, head and neck, liver or kidney cancer. CDR3 sequence: CASSPGSPSTDTQYF. The CDR3 DNA is TGCGCCAGTAGCCCGGGCTCGCCTAGCACAGATACGCAGTATTTT.